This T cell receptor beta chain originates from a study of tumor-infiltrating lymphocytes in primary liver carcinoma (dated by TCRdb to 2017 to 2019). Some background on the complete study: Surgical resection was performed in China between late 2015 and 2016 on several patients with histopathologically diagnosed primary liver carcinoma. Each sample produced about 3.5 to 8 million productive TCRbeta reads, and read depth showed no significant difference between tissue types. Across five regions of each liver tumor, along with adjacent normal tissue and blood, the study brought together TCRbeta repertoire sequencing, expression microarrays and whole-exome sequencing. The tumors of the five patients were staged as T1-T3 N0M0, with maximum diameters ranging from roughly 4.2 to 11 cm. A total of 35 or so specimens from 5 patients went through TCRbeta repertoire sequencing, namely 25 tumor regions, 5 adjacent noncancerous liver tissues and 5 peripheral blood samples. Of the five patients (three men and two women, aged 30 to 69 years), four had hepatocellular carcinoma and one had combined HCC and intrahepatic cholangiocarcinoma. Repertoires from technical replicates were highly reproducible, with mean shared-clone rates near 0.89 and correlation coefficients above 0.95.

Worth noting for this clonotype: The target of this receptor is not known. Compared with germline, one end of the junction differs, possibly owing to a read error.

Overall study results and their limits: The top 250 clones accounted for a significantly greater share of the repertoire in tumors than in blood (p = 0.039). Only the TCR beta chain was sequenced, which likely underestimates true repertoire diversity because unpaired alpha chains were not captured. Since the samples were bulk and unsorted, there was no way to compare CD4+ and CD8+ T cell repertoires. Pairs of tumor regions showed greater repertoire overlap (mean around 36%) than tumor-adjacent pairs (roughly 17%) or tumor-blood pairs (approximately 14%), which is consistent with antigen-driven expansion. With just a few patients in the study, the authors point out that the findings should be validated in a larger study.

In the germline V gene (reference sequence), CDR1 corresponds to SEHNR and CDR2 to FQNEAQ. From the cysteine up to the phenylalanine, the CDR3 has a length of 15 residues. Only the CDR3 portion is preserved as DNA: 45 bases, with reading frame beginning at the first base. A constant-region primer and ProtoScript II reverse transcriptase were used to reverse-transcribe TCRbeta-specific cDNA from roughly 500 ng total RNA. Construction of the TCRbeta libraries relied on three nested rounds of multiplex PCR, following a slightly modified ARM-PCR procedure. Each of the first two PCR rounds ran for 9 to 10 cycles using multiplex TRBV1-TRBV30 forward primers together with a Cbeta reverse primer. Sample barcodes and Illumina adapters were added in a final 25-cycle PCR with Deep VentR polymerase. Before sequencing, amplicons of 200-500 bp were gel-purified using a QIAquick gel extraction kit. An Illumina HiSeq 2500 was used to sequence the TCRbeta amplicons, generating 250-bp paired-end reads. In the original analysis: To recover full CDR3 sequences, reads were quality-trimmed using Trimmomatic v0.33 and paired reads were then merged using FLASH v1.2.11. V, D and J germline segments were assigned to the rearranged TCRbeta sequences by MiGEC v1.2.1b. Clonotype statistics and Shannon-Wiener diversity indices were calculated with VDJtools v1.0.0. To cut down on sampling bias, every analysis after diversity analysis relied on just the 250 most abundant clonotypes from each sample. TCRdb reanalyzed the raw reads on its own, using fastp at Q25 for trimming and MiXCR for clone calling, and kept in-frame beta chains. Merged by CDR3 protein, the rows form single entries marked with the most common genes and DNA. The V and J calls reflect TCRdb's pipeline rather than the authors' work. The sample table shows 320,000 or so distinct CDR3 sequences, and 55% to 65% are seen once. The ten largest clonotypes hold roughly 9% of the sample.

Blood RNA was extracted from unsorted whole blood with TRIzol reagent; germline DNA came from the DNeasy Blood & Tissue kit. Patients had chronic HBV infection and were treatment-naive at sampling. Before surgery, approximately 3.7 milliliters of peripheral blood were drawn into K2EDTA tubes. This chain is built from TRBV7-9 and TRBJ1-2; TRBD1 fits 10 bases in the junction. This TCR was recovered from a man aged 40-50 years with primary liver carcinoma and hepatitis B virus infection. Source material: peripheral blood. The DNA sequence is TGTGCCAGCAGCTACGGGACAGGGGATAACTGTGGCTACACCTTC. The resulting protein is CASSYGTGDNCGYTF.